The 7 T cell receptor beta chains in this list originate from one sample, sequenced in a study of blood T cell repertoires in COVID-19. The repertoire was sequenced with immunoSEQ multiplex PCR; TCRdb's copy has only in-frame clones and lacks some. The data show hundreds of thousands of clones, more than 80% seen once. Sequencing input: PBMCs or T cells enriched from blood (not recorded which). The source is a man in his late teens or twenties who had recovered from COVID-19.

This clone was observed a single time. The chain uses TRBV7-2 and TRBJ1-3; no firm D call. The germline CDR1 and CDR2 sequences are SGHTA and FQGNSA. The CDR3 extends over 14 amino acids. V lost 1 base and J lost 3, with 7 bases in between. CDR3 protein: CASSLDGVGNTIYF. The CDR3 bases are TGTGCCAGCAGCTTAGATGGAGTTGGAAACACCATATATTTT.

The chain couples TRBV5-1 to TRBJ1-2; TRBD1 aligns across 7 bases. V lost 4 bases and J lost 4; bases outside the gene matches: 7. CDR1 and CDR2 (germline): SGHRS, YFSETQ. The CDR3 extends over 14 amino acids. CDR3 amino acids: CASSQDRSLYGYTF. CDR3 coding DNA: TGCGCCAGCAGCCAGGACAGGTCCCTCTATGGCTACACCTTC.

The rearrangement uses TRBV28 and TRBJ2-7, with 10 bases lining up with TRBD2. There are 14 residues in the CDR3. Per the germline V gene, CDR1 is MDHEN and CDR2 is SYDVKM. V trimming: 3 bases; J trimming: 5 bases; junction bases outside the gene matches: 4. This chain's CDR3 is CASSFLAGVDEQYF. DNA of the CDR3: TGTGCCAGCAGTTTTCTAGCGGGAGTAGACGAGCAGTACTTC. The complete variable domain, with remaining parts taken from reference TRBV28 and TRBJ2-7, reads DVKVTQSSRYLVKRTGEKVFLECVQDMDHENMFWYRQDPGLGLRLIYFSYDVKMKEKGDIPEGYSVSREKKERFSLILESASTNQTSMYLCASSFLAGVDEQYFGPGTRLTVT.

V gene TRBV11-2 combines with J gene TRBJ1-1, with 7 bases identical to TRBD1. Trimming removed 3 bases from V and 8 bases from J; junction bases left unmatched: 12. There are 15 residues in the CDR3. The germline gives CDR1 SGHAT, CDR2 FQNNGV. This CDR3 is CASSFLQGWDWEAFF. As DNA, the CDR3 is TGTGCCAGCAGCTTCCTACAGGGGTGGGACTGGGAAGCTTTCTTT.

This chain uses TRBV9 with TRBJ2-2, with a possible D match to TRBD2 (7 bases). V lost 0 bases and J 9 bases, leaving 18 bases between the germline ends. This CDR3 has 16 residues. The germline gives CDR1 SGDLS, CDR2 YYNGEE. The CDR3 region has the DNA TGTGCCAGCAGCGTAGGGTCCGCGGGGGCACCCCGGGAGCTGTTTTTT. Its translation is CASSVGSAGAPRELFF.

The chain uses TRBV27 and TRBJ2-6, with D hard to call. Trimming shortened V by 3 bases and J by 0 bases, and 9 bases separated the two germline ends. From germline, CDR1 is MNHEY and CDR2 SMNVEV (reference sequence). The CDR3 is 16 amino acids. The CDR3 is CASSFPPGSGANVLTF. DNA for the CDR3: TGTGCCAGCAGTTTCCCCCCGGGCTCTGGGGCCAACGTCCTGACTTTC.

V usage is TRBV25-1 and J usage is TRBJ2-7; D call uncertain. The V end was cut by 5 bases, the J end by 0 bases, with 8 bases between. CDR1 is MGHDK, CDR2 SYGVNS, per germline. The CDR3 consists of 13 residues. In DNA form, the CDR3 reads TGTGCCAGCAGTATACAGAACTCCTACGAGCAGTACTTC. It yields the protein CASSIQNSYEQYF.